This paragraph reports one T cell receptor beta chain. The sample belongs to a study of blood T cell repertoires in COVID-19. Two negative PCRs, clearance, or symptom resolution characterized the recovered Cohort 3 donors. The data were produced by immunoSEQ multiplex PCR, yet TCRdb's version contains in-frame clones alone and is incomplete. The sample carries roughly 310,000 clones, about nine tenths recorded once. The clonotype originates from a woman in her 40s who had recovered from COVID-19. Source material: PBMCs or T cells enriched from blood (not recorded which).

This CDR3 reads CAWPTKGGLAGGTDTQYF. In DNA form, the CDR3 reads TGTGCCTGGCCCACCAAGGGAGGACTAGCGGGAGGCACAGATACGCAGTATTTT. The gene calls are TRBV30 and TRBJ2-3; 13 positions match TRBD2. This CDR3 is 18 amino acids long. Germline CDR1 reads GTSNPN; CDR2 reads SVGIG (reference sequence). The V and J ends lost 5 bases and 1 base, in that order; junction bases with no gene match: 12.